This T cell receptor (beta chain) was documented in a study of shared clonotypes between healthy human individuals (dated by TCRdb to about 2020). For the wider study: The cohort included three men and a couple of women between 18 and 49 years of age. For each donor, three plates each were used for CD4 naive and CD4 memory, two plates were used for CD8 naive, and one plate was used for CD8 memory. To estimate repertoire size and how much clonotype sharing occurs between individuals, the study deeply sequenced the blood TCR repertoires of a handful of healthy adults. Different laboratories and diverse techniques were used to prepare libraries and sequence TCR repertoires, to increase sequencing depth and limit assay-specific biases. Per donor, leukapheresis produced somewhere between about 0.9 and 9 billion PBMCs.

In its sample, this clone was seen once. Its antigen is currently not known. Base qualities are not at hand, and no much larger clone is one base apart. The donors were healthy, HIV-negative adults with no recently reported acute infections or vaccinations. Every donor was a Caucasian adult living in Nashville, Tennessee, USA. Magnetic negative selection was used to enrich CD4+ T cells, after which naive cells were positively selected on CD45RA and the negative fraction became the memory subset. Blood was obtained by leukapheresis, after which PBMCs were separated by Ficoll-Histopaque density gradient centrifugation and cryopreserved in liquid nitrogen vapor phase. Purity and quantity of every magnetically sorted T cell population were checked by analytical flow cytometry. Genomic DNA was isolated from each sorted fraction and quantified by UV absorbance on a Nanodrop 2000c. TCR CDR3 regions were amplified from genomic DNA by multiplex PCR using the deep immunoSEQ assay. For each cell subset, the extracted genomic DNA was distributed evenly across all wells of several immunoSEQ 96-well plates, and each plate served as one replicate. Each replicate PCR for sorted subsets received about 220 ng genomic DNA, equal to about 30,000 T cell genomes. The purified libraries were quantified using a Qubit 3.0 fluorometer, sized with a Bioanalyzer 2100, and then quantified again using the KAPA Library Quantification kit. Every immunoSEQ 96-well plate was sequenced on a dedicated single-read 150-cycle Illumina NextSeq 550 flow cell. On the study's bioinformatics: Because the immunoSEQ output included only junctional sequences and no quality scores, the filtering could not be the same as the filtering used for full-length reads. To assign V/J genes and CDR3, sequences were annotated using PyIR, a Python wrapper for IgBLAST v1.9, with IMGT germline references. Reads were filtered out if the reads had weak V/J assignments (E-value above 1e-6), no CDR3, stop codons, out-of-frame junctions, or ambiguous translated residues. V3J clonotypes were defined as sequences sharing the same inferred V gene, J gene, and CDR3 amino acid sequence. The percentage overlap between two repertoires was calculated by dividing the number of shared unique clonotypes by the size of the smaller repertoire. Richness of each repertoire was evaluated using RTK rarefaction, the Chao1 estimator, and Recon v2.1 estimates of unobserved clonotypes. For all TCRbeta clonotypes obtained by the gDNA method from a few donors, generation probabilities were computed with OLGA. TCRdb carries this immuneACCESS record with in-frame sequences only. Its versions omit some clonotypes, under half of them owing to an unresolved V gene in the studies checked, with the rest unexplained. V, J and clone size reflect that table, while D and trimming were determined from the DNA. This sample gives around 720,000 clones in total; 73% of them show up just once. The top ten clonotypes cover around 1.8% of the sample.

CDR1 and CDR2 (LNHDA, SQIVND) derive from the germline V gene (reference sequence). Including cysteine and phenylalanine, the CDR3 has 13 amino acids. The only DNA kept is the CDR3, 39 bases in frame from the first base. A distance of 7 bases separates the germline ends of V and J, which lose 3 bases and 2 bases respectively. The paper's findings and limits, for the study overall: Sampling was restricted to blood, and TCR repertoires in tissue are likely to differ from TCR repertoires in blood. Because the study included a small number of donors, the genetic and exposure-history diversity represented was limited. When a handful of donors were compared, the shared fraction of clonotypes was around 4.6% for naive CD4, approximately 3.5% for naive CD8, roughly 2.5% for memory CD4, and roughly 0.43% for memory CD8. Larger estimated clonotype richness was generally found for naive subsets than for memory subsets. Pairwise subsampling indicated that sequencing depth was expected to affect the degree of clonotype sharing among donors. Compared with non-shared clonotypes, clonotypes shared by all four sorted-subset donors had higher generation probabilities. Incomplete sequencing was indicated by rarefaction of sorted-subset datasets, despite the large sequencing depth.

This TCR came from a woman aged 25 to 45 in good health. Sequencing used memory CD4+ T cells sorted from blood. The cell subset or site label of this sample denotes: CD45RA-negative fraction. In this chain, TRBV19 is recombined with TRBJ1-1; no confident D gene assignment can be made. In nucleotides, the sequence is TGTGCCAGTAGTATGAGACATAACACTGAAGCTTTCTTT. This is translated as CASSMRHNTEAFF.